This T cell receptor beta chain appears in the sequencing data of a study of blood T cells in healthy people across ages. Study-wide results and limits: Per million T cells, TCR beta diversity dropped about linearly as age rose. Fewer expanded clones and more diversity marked long-lived versus aged donors.

Each donor had 8.5 to 10 milliliters of peripheral blood drawn. Germline V CDR1 and CDR2: LGHNA, YNFKEQ. V lost 3 bases to trimming and J lost 1 base; unmatched junction nucleotides: 7. The CDR3 has 16 residues. On this clonotype itself: The antigen remains unidentified.

It was with a sample-barcoded 5' primer and a J-beta primer mix that a second PCR of roughly 6 to 12 cycles was run. TCRdb re-analysed the 5' RACE reads in MiXCR, keeping a single row per CDR3 protein. This table has some 850,000 distinct CDR3 sequences, about 26% appearing once. The same data also went into a second study, on T cells of mothers and their children.

The source is a boy between 10 and 17 years old in good health. The rearrangement joins TRBV4-2 to TRBJ2-5, with TRBD2 matching over 8 bases. Sequenced material: blood. CDR3 region: CASSQARGAIQETQYF. In nucleotides, the CDR3 is TGTGCCAGCAGCCAGGCGCGGGGGGCGATCCAAGAGACCCAGTACTTC.